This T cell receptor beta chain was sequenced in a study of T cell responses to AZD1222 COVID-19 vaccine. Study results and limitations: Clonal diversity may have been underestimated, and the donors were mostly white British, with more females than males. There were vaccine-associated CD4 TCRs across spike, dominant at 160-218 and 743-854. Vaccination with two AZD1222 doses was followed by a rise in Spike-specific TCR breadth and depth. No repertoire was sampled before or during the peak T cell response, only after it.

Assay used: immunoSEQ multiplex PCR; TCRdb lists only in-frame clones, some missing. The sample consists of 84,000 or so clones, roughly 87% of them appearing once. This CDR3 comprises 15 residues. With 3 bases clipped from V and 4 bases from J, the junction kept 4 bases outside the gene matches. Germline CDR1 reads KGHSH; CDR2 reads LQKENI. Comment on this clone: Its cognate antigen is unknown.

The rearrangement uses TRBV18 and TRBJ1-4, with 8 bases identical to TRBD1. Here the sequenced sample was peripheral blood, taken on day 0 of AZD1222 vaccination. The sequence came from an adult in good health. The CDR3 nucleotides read TGTGCCAGCTCACCCCACAGGGGGAGTAATGAAAAACTGTTTTTT. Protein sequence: CASSPHRGSNEKLFF.